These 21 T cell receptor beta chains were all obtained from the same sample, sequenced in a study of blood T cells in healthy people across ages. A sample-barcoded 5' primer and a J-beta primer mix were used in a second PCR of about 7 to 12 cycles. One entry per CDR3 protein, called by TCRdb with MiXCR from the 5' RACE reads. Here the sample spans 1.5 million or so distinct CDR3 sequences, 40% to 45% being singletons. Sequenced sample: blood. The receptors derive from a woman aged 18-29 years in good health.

DNA of the CDR3: TGCGCCAGCAGCCAAGGATTCCGGGCCTCGAATCAGCCCCAGCATTTT. Protein sequence: CASSQGFRASNQPQHF. This chain joins TRBV4-1 and TRBJ1-5; D remains ambiguous. Germline lookup yields CDR1 MGHRA and CDR2 YSYEKL. CDR3 size: 16 residues. Trimming took off 1 base at V and 4 bases at J, with 14 bases between the two ends.

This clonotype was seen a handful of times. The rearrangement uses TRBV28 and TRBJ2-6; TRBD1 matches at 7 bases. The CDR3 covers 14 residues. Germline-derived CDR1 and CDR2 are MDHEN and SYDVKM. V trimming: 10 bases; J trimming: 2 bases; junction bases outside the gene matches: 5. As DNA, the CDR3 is TGTGCCACCGTAGACAGGGCTGGGGCCAACGTCCTGACTTTC. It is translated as CATVDRAGANVLTF.

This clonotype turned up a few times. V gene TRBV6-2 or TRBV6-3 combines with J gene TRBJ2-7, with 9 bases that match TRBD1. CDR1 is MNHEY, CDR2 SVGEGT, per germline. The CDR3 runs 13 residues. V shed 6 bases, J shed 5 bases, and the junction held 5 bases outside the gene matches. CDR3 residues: CASREQGAHEQYF. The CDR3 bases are TGTGCCAGCAGGGAACAGGGGGCCCACGAGCAGTACTTC.

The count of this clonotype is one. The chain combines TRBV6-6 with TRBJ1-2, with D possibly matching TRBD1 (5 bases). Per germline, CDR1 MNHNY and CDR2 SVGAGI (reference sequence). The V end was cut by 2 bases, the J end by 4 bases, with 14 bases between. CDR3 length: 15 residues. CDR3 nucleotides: TGTGCCAGCAGTTACGGTCAGGGAGGCGCCTATGGCTACACCTTC. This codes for CASSYGQGGAYGYTF.

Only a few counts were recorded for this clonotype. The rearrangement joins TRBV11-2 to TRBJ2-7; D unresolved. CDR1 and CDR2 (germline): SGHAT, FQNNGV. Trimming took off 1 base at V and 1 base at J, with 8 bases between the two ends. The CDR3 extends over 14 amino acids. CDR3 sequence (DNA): TGTGCCAGCAGCTTAGTTCTCCGATCCTACGAGCAGTACTTC. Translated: CASSLVLRSYEQYF.

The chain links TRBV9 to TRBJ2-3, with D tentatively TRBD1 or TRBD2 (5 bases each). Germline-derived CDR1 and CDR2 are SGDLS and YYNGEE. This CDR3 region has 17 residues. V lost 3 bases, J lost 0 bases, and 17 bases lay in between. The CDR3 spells CASSEGSWSLSTDTQYF. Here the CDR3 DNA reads TGTGCCAGCAGCGAGGGGAGCTGGAGCTTAAGCACAGATACGCAGTATTTT.

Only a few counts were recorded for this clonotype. DNA of the CDR3: TGCAGTGCCCAGAGACAGACGGTTGATAATTCACCCCTCCACTTT. Translating it yields CSAQRQTVDNSPLHF. The chain joins TRBV20-1 to TRBJ1-6, with D maybe TRBD1 (5 bases). The CDR3 contains 15 residues. The ends were cut back, 6 bases at V and 5 bases at J, with 17 bases in the middle. CDR1 and CDR2 (germline): DFQATT, SNEGSKA (reference sequence).

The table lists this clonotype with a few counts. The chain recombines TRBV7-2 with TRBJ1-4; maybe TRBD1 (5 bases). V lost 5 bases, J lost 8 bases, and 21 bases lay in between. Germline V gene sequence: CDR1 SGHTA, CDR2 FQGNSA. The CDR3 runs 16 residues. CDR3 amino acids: CASSPNGVRVFEKLFF. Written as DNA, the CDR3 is TGTGCCAGCAGCCCGAATGGGGTCAGGGTTTTCGAAAAACTGTTTTTT. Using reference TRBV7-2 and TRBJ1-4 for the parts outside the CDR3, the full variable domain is GAGVSQSPSNKVTEKGKDVELRCDPISGHTALYWYRQSLGQGLEFLIYFQGNSAPDKSGLPSDRFSAERTGGSVSTLTIQRTQQEDSAVYLCASSPNGVRVFEKLFFGSGTQLSVL.

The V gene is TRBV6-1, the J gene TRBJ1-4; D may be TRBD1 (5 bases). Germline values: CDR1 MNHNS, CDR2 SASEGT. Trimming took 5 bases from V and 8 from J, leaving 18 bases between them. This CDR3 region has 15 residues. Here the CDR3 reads CASSPLSGEGEKLFF. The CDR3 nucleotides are TGTGCCAGCAGTCCTCTCTCGGGGGAGGGCGAAAAACTGTTTTTT.

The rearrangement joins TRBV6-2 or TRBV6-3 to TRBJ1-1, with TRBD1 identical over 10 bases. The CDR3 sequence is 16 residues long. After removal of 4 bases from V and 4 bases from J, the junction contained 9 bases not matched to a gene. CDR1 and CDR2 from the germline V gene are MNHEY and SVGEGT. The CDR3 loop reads CASSSDRGRGSTEAFF. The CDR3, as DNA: TGTGCCAGCAGTTCCGACAGGGGGCGCGGAAGCACTGAAGCTTTCTTT.

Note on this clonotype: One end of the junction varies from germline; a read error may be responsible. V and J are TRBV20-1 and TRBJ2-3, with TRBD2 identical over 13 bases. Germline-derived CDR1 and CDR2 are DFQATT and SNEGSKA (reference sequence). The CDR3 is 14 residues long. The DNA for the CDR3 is TGCAGTGCTTGGACTAGCGGGAGCCCAGAAACGCAGTATTTT. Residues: CSAWTSGSPETQYF.

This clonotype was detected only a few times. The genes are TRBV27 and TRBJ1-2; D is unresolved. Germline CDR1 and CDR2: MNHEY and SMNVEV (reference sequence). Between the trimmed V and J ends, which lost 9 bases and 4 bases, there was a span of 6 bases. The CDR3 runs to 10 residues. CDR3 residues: CARDFYGYTF. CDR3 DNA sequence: TGTGCCAGGGACTTCTATGGCTACACCTTC.

The DNA of the CDR3 is TGTGCCAGCAGTTTAGGGGGTTTATCTGACTATGGCTACACCTTC. This sequence encodes CASSLGGLSDYGYTF. The J gene is TRBJ1-2, the V gene TRBV28, with D tentatively TRBD1 (5 bases). CDR3 length: 15 residues. V lost 2 bases and J 3 bases, leaving 13 bases between the germline ends. CDR1 is MDHEN and CDR2 is SYDVKM in the germline V gene.

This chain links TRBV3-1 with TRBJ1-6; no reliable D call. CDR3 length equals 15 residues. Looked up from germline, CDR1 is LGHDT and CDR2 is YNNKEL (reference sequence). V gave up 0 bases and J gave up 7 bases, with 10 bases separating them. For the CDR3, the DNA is TGTGCCAGCAGCCAAGAAAGGAGGCCCAATTCACCCCTCCACTTT. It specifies CASSQERRPNSPLHF.

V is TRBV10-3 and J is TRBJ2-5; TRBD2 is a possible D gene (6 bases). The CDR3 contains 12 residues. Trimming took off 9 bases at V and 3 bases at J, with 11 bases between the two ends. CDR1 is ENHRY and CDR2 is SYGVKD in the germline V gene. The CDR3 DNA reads TGTGCCATTTCCGGCGGGAAAGAGACCCAGTACTTC. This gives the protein CAISGGKETQYF.

For the CDR3, the DNA is TGCGCCAGCAGCTTAAGGGGACAGGGTCGCGACGAGCAGTACTTC. Its translation is CASSLRGQGRDEQYF. The V and J genes are TRBV5-1 and TRBJ2-7, with 9 nucleotides matching TRBD1. The germline V gene has CDR1 SGHRS and CDR2 YFSETQ. V trimming: 2 bases; J trimming: 5 bases; junction bases outside the gene matches: 8. The CDR3 consists of 15 residues.

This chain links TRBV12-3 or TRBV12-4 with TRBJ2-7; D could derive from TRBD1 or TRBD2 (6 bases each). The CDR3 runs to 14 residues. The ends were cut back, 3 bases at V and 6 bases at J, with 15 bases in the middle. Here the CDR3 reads CASSFRGRAAEQYF. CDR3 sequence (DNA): TGTGCCAGCAGTTTCCGGGGGCGAGCGGCCGAGCAGTACTTC.

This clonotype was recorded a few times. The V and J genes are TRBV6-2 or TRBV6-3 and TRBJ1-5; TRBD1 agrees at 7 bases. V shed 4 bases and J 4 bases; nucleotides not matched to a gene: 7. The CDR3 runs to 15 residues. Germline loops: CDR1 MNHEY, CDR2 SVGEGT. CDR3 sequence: CASSWAGGRNQPQHF. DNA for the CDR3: TGTGCCAGCAGTTGGGCAGGGGGAAGGAATCAGCCCCAGCATTTT.

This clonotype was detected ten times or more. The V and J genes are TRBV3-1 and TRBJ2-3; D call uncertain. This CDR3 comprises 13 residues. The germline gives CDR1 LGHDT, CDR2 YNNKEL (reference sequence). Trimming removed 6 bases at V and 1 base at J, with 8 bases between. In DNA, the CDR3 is TGTGCCAGCAGTCAGCGAGGCACAGATACGCAGTATTTT. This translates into CASSQRGTDTQYF.

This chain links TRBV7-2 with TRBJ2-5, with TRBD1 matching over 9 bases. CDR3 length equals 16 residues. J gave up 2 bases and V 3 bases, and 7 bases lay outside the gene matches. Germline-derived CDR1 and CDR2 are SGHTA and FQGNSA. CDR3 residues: CASSFLTGGWQETQYF. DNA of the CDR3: TGTGCCAGCAGCTTCCTGACAGGGGGTTGGCAAGAGACCCAGTACTTC.

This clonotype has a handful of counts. The CDR3 DNA reads TGTGCCAGCAGCTTAACGGGGCCGCTAGCGGGCACAGATACGCAGTATTTT. Encoded protein: CASSLTGPLAGTDTQYF. The V and J genes are TRBV7-3 and TRBJ2-3, with 7 nucleotides matching TRBD2. This CDR3 spans 17 amino acids. The germline gives CDR1 SGHTA, CDR2 FQGTGA. J gave up 1 base and V 0 bases, and 7 bases lay outside the gene matches.